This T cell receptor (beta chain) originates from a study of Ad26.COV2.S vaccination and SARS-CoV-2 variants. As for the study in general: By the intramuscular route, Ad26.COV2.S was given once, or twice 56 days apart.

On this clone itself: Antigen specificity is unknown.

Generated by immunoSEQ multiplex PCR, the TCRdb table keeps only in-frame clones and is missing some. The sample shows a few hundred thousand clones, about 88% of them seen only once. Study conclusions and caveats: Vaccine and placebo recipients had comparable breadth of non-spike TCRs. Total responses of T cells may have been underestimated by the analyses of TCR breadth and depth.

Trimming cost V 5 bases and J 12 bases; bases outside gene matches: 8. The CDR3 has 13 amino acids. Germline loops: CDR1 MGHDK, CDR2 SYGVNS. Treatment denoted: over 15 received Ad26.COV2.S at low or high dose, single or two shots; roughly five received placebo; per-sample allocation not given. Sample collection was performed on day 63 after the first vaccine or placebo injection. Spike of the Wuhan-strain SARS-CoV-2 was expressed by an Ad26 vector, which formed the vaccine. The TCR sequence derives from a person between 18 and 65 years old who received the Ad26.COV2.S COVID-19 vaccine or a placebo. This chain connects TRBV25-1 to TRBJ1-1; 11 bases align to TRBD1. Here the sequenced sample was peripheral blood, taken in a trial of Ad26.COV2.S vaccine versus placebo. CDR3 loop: CASSHPGQGESFF. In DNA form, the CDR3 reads TGTGCCAGCAGTCACCCGGGACAGGGGGAATCTTTCTTT.